Sequencing of this T cell receptor beta chain was carried out in a study of cytotoxic CD8 clonotypes in ibrutinib-treated CLL. The overall study: Across samples, productive templates numbered 255,043 and productive rearrangements reached 75,000 to 100,000 on average. Study results and caveats: Measured clonality at baseline was greater than in age-matched healthy donors and tracked with circulating CD8+ T-cell counts.

Sequencing used immunoSEQ multiplex PCR; TCRdb keeps in-frame clones, though not all of them. The data hold some 200,000 clones, with 70% observed a single time. About this clone itself: Its cognate antigen is unknown.

PBMCs that had been cryopreserved were the source of about 2 micrograms of genomic DNA for TCR beta libraries. The CDR3 loop spans 16 amino acids. Germline-derived CDR1 and CDR2 are LNHDA and SQIVND (reference sequence). With 4 bases clipped from V and 4 bases from J, the junction kept 10 bases outside the gene matches. The sequence was obtained from a human donor with chronic lymphocytic leukemia. Sequencing used PBMCs, obtained after 12 months of ibrutinib treatment. The chain couples TRBV19 to TRBJ1-1; 9 positions match TRBD1. The DNA of the CDR3 is TGTGCCAGTAGTAGGAACAGGGGGCCCTCAGCCACTGAAGCTTTCTTT. It codes for CASSRNRGPSATEAFF.